Below, 8 T cell receptor beta chains from the same sample are listed, as sequenced in a study of response to subunit inactivated influenza vaccine. TCRdb independently ran MiXCR on the RT-PCR reads; one entry per CDR3 protein. In the table there are approximately 500,000 distinct CDR3 sequences, 10% to 15% of which are singletons. The sample consisted of PBMCs from blood, taken roughly 47 days after vaccination. The receptors were sampled from a man aged 50 or older who received an inactivated influenza vaccine.

The sample holds a few counts of this clonotype. The chain carries TRBV5-1 and TRBJ2-1; 13 bases line up with TRBD2. Germline V gene sequence: CDR1 SGHRS, CDR2 YFSETQ. Germline trimming cut 10 bases from V and 5 bases from J; bases unmatched to any gene: 9. This CDR3 contains 15 residues. In nucleotides, the CDR3 is TGCGCCTCAAGGGGACTAGCGGGACTCAACAATGAGCAGTTCTTC. This encodes CASRGLAGLNNEQFF.

This clonotype showed up many times. V usage is TRBV7-9 and J usage is TRBJ2-1, with 8 bases that match TRBD2. From germline, CDR1 is SEHNR and CDR2 FQNEAQ (reference sequence). CDR3 length equals 16 residues. V was pared by 1 base and J by 4 bases, with 6 bases of the junction left unmatched. The CDR3 DNA sequence: TGTGCCAGCAGCTTAGTCGGAGCGGGAGAGTACAATGAGCAGTTCTTC. Translation: CASSLVGAGEYNEQFF.

This clonotype has a handful of counts. The rearrangement uses TRBV20-1 and TRBJ2-6; D perhaps matches TRBD1 (5 bases). Trimming removed 6 bases at V and 1 base at J, with 13 bases between. Germline values: CDR1 DFQATT, CDR2 SNEGSKA (reference sequence). The CDR3 extends over 15 amino acids. CDR3 residues: CSAMSQGSGANVLTF. In DNA form, the CDR3 reads TGCAGTGCCATGTCGCAGGGATCTGGGGCCAACGTCCTGACTTTC.

This clonotype came up many times. V gene TRBV29-1 combines with J gene TRBJ2-7; 9 bases are shared with TRBD2. This CDR3 comprises 15 residues. Germline V gene sequence: CDR1 SQVTM, CDR2 ANQGSEA. After removal of 3 bases from V and 6 bases from J, the junction contained 12 bases not matched to a gene. The CDR3 here is CSVDAGGGPLGEQYF. As DNA, the CDR3 is TGCAGCGTTGACGCGGGGGGGGGACCACTTGGCGAGCAGTACTTC.

This clonotype has a count of ten or more. V and J are TRBV20-1 and TRBJ2-7; D is possibly TRBD1 or TRBD2 (7 bases each). The CDR3 contains 13 residues. Germline V lookup: CDR1 DFQATT, CDR2 SNEGSKA (reference sequence). V lost 1 base, J lost 4 bases, and 11 bases lay in between. In DNA form, the CDR3 reads TGCAGTGCTAGAGGTCAGGGGGGGTACGAGCAGTACTTC. This gives the protein CSARGQGGYEQYF.

V usage is TRBV20-1 and J usage is TRBJ2-5, with TRBD1 as a possible D gene (6 bases). Trimming pared 6 bases from V and 5 bases from J, leaving 13 bases between. This CDR3 region has 12 residues. Germline CDR1 DFQATT, CDR2 SNEGSKA (reference sequence). The CDR3 DNA is TGCAGTGCCAACAGGGTTGGCGAGACCCAGTACTTC. Translation: CSANRVGETQYF.

The chain combines TRBV29-1 with TRBJ2-3; D is perhaps TRBD2 (5 bases). CDR1 is SQVTM, CDR2 ANQGSEA, per germline. The V and J ends lost 4 bases and 5 bases respectively, with 25 bases between them. This CDR3 is built from 17 residues. CDR3: CSVVPPSGMGSGDTQYF. DNA for the CDR3: TGCAGCGTTGTACCCCCGAGCGGAATGGGATCGGGAGATACGCAGTATTTT.

The table lists this clonotype with a few counts. The chain employs TRBV28 and TRBJ1-3; D gene uncertain. The V and J ends lost 7 bases and 4 bases respectively, with 14 bases between them. The CDR3 loop spans 14 amino acids. CDR1 is MDHEN, CDR2 SYDVKM, per germline. The CDR3 DNA reads TGTGCCAGCATTGAGACTCGGACCGGAAACACCATATATTTT. The encoded protein is CASIETRTGNTIYF.